This T cell receptor (beta chain) was sequenced in a study of regulatory T cells in long-lasting Graves disease. Study in general: Duration of antithyroid drug therapy among newly diagnosed Graves' patients was under 3 months. Study findings and constraints: Peripheral blood alone, not thyroid tissue, underwent study. Persistent cases favored TRBV28, TRBJ1-2 and TRBJ2-5.

TCR beta libraries were built with iRepertoire HTBI primers and Arm-PCR of CDR3 regions. TCRdb passed the multiplex PCR reads through MiXCR, listing each CDR3 protein once. Of 410,000 or so distinct CDR3 sequences listed, just under 15% are singletons. Germline V gives CDR1 LGHNT, CDR2 FRNRAP. The CDR3 runs to 14 residues. Trimming left V 1 base short and J 3 bases short, with 10 bases between. Time point noted: newly diagnosed GD, antithyroid drugs for less than 3 months. Preparation of the TCR library used RNA extracted from PBMCs. This clonotype has just a few counts. As yet, its antigen is unknown. The data were also submitted as part of a second study, on T cells in Graves' hyperthyroidism and ophthalmopathy. As that study records: The TCR CDR3 was amplified in a first-round RT-PCR using the HTBI primer set.

This TCR came from a woman under 40 with Graves disease. Sequenced material: peripheral blood mononuclear cells (PBMCs), taken at new diagnosis, from a patient treated with antithyroid drugs. This chain connects TRBV12-5 to TRBJ2-7; D perhaps matches TRBD2 (5 bases). The CDR3 is CASGLALAFYEQYF. The CDR3 DNA follows: TGTGCTAGTGGTTTGGCTCTAGCTTTCTACGAGCAGTACTTC.